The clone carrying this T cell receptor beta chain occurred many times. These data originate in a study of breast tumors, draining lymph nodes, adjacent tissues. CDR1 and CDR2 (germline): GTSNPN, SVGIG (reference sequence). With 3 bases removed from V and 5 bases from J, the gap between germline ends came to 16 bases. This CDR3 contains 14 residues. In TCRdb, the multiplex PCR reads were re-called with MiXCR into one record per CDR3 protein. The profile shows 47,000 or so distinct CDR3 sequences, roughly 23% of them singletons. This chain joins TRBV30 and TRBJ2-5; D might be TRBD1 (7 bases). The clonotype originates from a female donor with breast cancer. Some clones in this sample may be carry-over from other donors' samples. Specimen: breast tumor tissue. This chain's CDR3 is CAWSQGVGGETQYF. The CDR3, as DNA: TGTGCCTGGAGCCAGGGGGTAGGAGGGGAGACCCAGTACTTC.